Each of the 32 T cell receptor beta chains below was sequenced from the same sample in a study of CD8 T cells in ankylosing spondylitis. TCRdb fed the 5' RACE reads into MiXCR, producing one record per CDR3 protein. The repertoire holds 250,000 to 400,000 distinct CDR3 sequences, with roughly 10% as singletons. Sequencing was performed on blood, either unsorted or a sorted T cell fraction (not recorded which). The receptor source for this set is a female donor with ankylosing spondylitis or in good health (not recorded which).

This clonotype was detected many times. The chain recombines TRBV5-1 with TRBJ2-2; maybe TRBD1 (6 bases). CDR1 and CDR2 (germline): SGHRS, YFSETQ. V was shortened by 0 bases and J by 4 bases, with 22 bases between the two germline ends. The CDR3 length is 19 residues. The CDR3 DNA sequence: TGCGCCAGCAGCTTGGGTCTCACCCAGGGGCAGGGGATCACCGGGGAGCTGTTTTTT. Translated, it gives CASSLGLTQGQGITGELFF. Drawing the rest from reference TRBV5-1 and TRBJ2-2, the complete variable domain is KAGVTQTPRYLIKTRGQQVTLSCSPISGHRSVSWYQQTPGQGLQFLFEYFSETQRNKGNFPGRFSGRQFSNSRSEMNVSTLELGDSALYLCASSLGLTQGQGITGELFFGEGSRLTVL.

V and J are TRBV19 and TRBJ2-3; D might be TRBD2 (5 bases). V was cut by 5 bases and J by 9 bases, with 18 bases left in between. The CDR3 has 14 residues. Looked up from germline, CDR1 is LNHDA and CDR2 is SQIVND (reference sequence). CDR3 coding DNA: TGTGCCAGTAGTCTGGGGTCGGGCCCGGGGACGCAGTATTTT. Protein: CASSLGSGPGTQYF.

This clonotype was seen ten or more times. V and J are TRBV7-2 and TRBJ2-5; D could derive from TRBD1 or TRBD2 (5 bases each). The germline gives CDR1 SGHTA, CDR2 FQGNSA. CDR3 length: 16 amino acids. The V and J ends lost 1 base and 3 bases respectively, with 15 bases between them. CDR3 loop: CASSLELTGRKETQYF. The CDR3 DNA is TGTGCCAGCAGCTTAGAACTAACGGGGCGCAAAGAGACCCAGTACTTC. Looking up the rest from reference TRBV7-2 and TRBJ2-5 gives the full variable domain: GAGVSQSPSNKVTEKGKDVELRCDPISGHTALYWYRQSLGQGLEFLIYFQGNSAPDKSGLPSDRFSAERTGGSVSTLTIQRTQQEDSAVYLCASSLELTGRKETQYFGPGTRLLVL.

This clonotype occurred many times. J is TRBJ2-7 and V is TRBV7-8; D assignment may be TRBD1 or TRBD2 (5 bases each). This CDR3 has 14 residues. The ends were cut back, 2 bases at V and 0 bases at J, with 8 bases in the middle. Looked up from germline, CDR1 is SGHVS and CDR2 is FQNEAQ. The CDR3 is CASSLPGTSYEQYF. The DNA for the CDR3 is TGTGCCAGCAGCTTACCGGGGACCTCCTACGAGCAGTACTTC.

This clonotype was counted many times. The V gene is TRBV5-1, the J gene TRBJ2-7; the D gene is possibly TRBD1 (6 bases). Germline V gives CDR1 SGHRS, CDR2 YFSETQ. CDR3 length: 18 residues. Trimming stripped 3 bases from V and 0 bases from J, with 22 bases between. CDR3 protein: CASSSHSRQDGVSYEQYF. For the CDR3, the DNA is TGCGCCAGCAGCTCCCACTCCCGACAGGACGGAGTCTCCTACGAGCAGTACTTC.

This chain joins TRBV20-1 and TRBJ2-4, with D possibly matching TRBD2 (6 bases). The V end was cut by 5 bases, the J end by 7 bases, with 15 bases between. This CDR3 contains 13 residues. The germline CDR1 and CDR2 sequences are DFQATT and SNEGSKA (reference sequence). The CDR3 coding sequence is TGCAGTGCTCCACGGGAGAGGTTGAACATTCAGTACTTC. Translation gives CSAPRERLNIQYF.

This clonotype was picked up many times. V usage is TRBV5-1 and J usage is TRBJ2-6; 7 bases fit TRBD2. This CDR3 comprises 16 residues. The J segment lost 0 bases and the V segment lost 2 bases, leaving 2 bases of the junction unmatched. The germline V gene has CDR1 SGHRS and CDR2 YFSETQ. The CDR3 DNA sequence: TGCGCCAGCAGCTTTTCGGGAGGCTCTGGGGCCAACGTCCTGACTTTC. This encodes CASSFSGGSGANVLTF.

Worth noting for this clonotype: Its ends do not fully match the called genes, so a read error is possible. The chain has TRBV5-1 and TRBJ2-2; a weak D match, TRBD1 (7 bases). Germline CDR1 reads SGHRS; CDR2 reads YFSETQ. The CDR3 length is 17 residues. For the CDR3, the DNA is TGCGCCAGCATCTTGGGACTGGGACAGCAGAACACCGGGGAGCTGTTTTTT. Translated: CASILGLGQQNTGELFF.

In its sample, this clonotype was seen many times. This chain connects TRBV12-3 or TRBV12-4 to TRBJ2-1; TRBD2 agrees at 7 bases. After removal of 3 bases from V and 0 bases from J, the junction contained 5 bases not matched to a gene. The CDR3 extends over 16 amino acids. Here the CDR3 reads CASSFWGGVSYNEQFF. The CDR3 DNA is TGTGCCAGCAGTTTTTGGGGAGGGGTCTCCTACAATGAGCAGTTCTTC.

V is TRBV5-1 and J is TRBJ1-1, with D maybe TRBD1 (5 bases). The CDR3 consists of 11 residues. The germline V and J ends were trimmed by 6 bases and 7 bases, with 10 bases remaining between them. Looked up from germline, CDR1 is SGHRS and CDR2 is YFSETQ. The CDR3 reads CASNETDEAFF. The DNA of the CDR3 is TGCGCCAGCAACGAGACAGATGAAGCTTTCTTT.

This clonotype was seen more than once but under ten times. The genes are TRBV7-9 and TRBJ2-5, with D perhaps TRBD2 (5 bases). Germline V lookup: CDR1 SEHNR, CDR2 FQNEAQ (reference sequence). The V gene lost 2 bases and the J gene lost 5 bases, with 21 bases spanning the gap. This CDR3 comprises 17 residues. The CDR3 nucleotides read TGTGCCAGCAGCTTAAGCCCGTTGTCTAGGAGGATGGAGACCCAGTACTTC. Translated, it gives CASSLSPLSRRMETQYF.

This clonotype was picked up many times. The CDR3 DNA reads TGTGCCGCTGGGCGGGGGGGCAACAATGAGCAGTTCTTC. This translates into CAAGRGGNNEQFF. V gene TRBV19 combines with J gene TRBJ2-1; 9 bases map to TRBD2. Germline values: CDR1 LNHDA, CDR2 SQIVND (reference sequence). V was pared by 11 bases and J by 5 bases, with 7 bases of the junction left unmatched. This CDR3 spans 13 amino acids.

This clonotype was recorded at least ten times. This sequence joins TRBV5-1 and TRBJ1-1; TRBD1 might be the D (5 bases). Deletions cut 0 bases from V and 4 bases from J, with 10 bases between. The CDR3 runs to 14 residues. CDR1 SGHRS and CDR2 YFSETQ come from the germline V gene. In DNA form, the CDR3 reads TGCGCCAGCAGCTTGGTTGGGGGTCCCACTGAAGCTTTCTTT. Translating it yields CASSLVGGPTEAFF. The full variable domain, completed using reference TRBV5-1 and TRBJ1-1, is KAGVTQTPRYLIKTRGQQVTLSCSPISGHRSVSWYQQTPGQGLQFLFEYFSETQRNKGNFPGRFSGRQFSNSRSEMNVSTLELGDSALYLCASSLVGGPTEAFFGQGTRLTVV.

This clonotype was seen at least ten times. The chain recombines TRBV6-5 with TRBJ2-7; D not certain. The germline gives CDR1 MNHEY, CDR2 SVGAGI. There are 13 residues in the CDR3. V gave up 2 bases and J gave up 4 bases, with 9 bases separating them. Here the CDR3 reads CASSYGSEYEQYF. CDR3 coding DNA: TGTGCCAGCAGTTACGGGTCAGAATACGAGCAGTACTTC.

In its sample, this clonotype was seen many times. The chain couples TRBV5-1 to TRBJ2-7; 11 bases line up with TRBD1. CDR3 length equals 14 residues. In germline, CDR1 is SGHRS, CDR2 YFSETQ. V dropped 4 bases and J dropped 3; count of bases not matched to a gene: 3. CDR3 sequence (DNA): TGCGCCAGCAGCGCGGACAGGGGGCGCTACGAGCAGTACTTC. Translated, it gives CASSADRGRYEQYF.

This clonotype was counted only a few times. The chain's CDR3 is CASSYSVGTGGEKLFF. The CDR3 nucleotides are TGTGCCAGCAGTTACTCGGTTGGGACAGGGGGAGAAAAACTGTTTTTT. This rearrangement joins TRBV6-5 to TRBJ1-4; TRBD1 matches 11 bases. Germline values: CDR1 MNHEY, CDR2 SVGAGI. CDR3 size: 16 residues. Germline trimming cut 0 bases from V and 8 bases from J; bases unmatched to any gene: 5.

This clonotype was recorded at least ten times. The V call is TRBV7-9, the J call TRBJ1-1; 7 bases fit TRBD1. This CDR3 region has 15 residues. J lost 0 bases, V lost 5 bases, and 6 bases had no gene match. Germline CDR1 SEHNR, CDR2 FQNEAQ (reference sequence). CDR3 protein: CASSPPGQLNTEAFF. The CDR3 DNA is TGTGCCAGCAGCCCTCCGGGACAGTTGAACACTGAAGCTTTCTTT. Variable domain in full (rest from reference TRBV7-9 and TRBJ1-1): DTGVSQNPRHKITKRGQNVTFRCDPISEHNRLYWYRQTLGQGPEFLTYFQNEAQLEKSRLLSDRFSAERPKGSFSTLEIQRTEQGDSAMYLCASSPPGQLNTEAFFGQGTRLTVV.

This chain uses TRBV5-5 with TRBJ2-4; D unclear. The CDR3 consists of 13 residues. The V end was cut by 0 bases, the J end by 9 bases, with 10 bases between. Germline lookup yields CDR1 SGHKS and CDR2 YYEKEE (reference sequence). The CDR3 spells CASSLGLVGIQYF. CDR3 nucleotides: TGTGCCAGCAGCTTGGGGCTAGTGGGCATTCAGTACTTC. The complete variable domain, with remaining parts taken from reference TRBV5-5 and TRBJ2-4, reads DAGVTQSPTHLIKTRGQQVTLRCSPISGHKSVSWYQQVLGQGPQFIFQYYEKEERGRGNFPDRFSARQFPNYSSELNVNALLLGDSALYLCASSLGLVGIQYFGAGTRLSVL.

CDR3 region: CASSLRSGTGLLNTEAFF. DNA for the CDR3: TGTGCCAGCAGCTTGCGCTCGGGGACAGGACTATTGAACACTGAAGCTTTCTTT. This chain joins TRBV7-2 and TRBJ1-1; 8 nucleotides match TRBD1. The CDR3 loop spans 18 amino acids. The V gene end was trimmed by 3 bases and the J gene end by 0 bases; junction bases not matched to a gene: 12. Germline lookup yields CDR1 SGHTA and CDR2 FQGNSA.

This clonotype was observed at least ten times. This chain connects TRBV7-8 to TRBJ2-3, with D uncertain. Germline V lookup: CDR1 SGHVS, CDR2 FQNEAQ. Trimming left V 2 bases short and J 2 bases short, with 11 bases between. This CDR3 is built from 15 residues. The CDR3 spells CASSLQLQHTDTQYF. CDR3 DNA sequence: TGTGCCAGCAGCTTACAATTACAACACACAGATACGCAGTATTTT.

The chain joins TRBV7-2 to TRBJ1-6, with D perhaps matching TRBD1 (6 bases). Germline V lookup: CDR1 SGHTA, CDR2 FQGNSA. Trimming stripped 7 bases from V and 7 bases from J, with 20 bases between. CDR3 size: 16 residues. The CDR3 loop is CASTTSGFRGNSPLHF. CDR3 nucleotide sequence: TGTGCCAGCACCACCTCGGGTTTCAGGGGCAATTCACCCCTCCACTTT.

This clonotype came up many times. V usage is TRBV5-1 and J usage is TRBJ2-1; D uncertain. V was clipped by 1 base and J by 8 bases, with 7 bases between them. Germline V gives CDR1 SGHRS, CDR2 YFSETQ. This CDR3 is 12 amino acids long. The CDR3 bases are TGCGCCAGCAGCTTGTCTTTGGATGAGCAGTTCTTC. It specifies CASSLSLDEQFF.

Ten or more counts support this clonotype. CDR3 bases: TGTGCCAGCAGTCGGAGAGGGGACCTCACCGGGGAGCTGTTTTTT. It encodes CASSRRGDLTGELFF. V gene TRBV6-1 combines with J gene TRBJ2-2; D could derive from TRBD1 or TRBD2 (5 bases each). V was clipped by 5 bases and J by 4 bases, with 14 bases between them. The CDR3 is 15 amino acids. From germline, CDR1 is MNHNS and CDR2 SASEGT.

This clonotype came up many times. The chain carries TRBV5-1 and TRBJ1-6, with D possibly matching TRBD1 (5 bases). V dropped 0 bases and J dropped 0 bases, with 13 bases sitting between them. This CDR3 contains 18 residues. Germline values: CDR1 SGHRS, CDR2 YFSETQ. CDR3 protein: CASSLEGSLGSYNSPLHF. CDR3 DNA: TGCGCCAGCAGCTTGGAGGGGAGTCTCGGCTCCTATAATTCACCCCTCCACTTT. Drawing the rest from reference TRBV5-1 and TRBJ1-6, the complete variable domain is KAGVTQTPRYLIKTRGQQVTLSCSPISGHRSVSWYQQTPGQGLQFLFEYFSETQRNKGNFPGRFSGRQFSNSRSEMNVSTLELGDSALYLCASSLEGSLGSYNSPLHFGNGTRLTVT.

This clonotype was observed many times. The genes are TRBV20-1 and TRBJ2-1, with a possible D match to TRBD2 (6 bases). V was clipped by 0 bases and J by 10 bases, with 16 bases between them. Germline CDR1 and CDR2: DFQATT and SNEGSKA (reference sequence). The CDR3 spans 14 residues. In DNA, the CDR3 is TGCAGTGCTAGAGATCGCAAGCGGGCTACCGAGCAGTTCTTC. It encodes CSARDRKRATEQFF.

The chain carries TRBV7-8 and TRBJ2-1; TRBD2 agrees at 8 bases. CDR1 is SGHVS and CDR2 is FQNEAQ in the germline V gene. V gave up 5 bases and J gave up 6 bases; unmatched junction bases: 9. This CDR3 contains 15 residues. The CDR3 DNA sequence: TGTGCCAGCAGCCCCCCAGCGGGAGTGTCCAATGAGCAGTTCTTC. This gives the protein CASSPPAGVSNEQFF.

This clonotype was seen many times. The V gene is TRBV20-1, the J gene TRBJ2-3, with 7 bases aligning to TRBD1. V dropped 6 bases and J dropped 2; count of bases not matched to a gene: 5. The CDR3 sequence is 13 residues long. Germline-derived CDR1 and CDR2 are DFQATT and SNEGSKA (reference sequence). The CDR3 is CSATGQVTDTQYF. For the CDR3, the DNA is TGCAGTGCGACAGGACAGGTCACAGATACGCAGTATTTT.

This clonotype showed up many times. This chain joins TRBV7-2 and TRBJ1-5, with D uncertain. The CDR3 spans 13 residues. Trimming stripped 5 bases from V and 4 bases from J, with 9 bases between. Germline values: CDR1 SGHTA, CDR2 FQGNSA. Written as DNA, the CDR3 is TGTGCCAGCAGCAGGACTCCAAATCAGCCCCAGCATTTT. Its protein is CASSRTPNQPQHF.

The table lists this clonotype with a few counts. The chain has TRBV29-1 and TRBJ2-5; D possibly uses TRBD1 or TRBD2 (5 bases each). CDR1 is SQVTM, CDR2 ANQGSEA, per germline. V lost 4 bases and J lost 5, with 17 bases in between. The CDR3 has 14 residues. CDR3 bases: TGCAGCGTTGTCCCCGGGACCCAGCCGGAGACCCAGTACTTC. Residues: CSVVPGTQPETQYF.

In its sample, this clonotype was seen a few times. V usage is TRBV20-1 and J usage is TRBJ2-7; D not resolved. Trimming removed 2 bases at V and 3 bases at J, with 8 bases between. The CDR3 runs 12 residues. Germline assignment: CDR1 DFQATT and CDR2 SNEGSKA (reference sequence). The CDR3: CSARWMNYEQYF. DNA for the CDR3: TGCAGTGCTAGATGGATGAACTACGAGCAGTACTTC.

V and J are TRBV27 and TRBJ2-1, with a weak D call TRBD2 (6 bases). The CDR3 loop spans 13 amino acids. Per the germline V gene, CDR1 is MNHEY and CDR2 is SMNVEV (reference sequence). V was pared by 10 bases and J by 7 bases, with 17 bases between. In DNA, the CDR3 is TGTGCCACCAGACCCGGTGGAGGGAATGAGCAGTTCTTC. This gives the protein CATRPGGGNEQFF.

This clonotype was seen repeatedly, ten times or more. This chain's CDR3 is CASSLGARETQYF. In nucleotides, the CDR3 is TGCGCCAGCAGCTTGGGAGCCAGAGAGACCCAGTACTTC. The rearrangement links TRBV5-1 to TRBJ2-5; D is undetermined. The length of the CDR3 is 13 residues. V shed 0 bases and J shed 4 bases, with 7 bases lying between them. Germline CDR1 is SGHRS and CDR2 is YFSETQ. The whole variable domain, remainder taken from reference TRBV5-1 and TRBJ2-5, is KAGVTQTPRYLIKTRGQQVTLSCSPISGHRSVSWYQQTPGQGLQFLFEYFSETQRNKGNFPGRFSGRQFSNSRSEMNVSTLELGDSALYLCASSLGARETQYFGPGTRLLVL.